These 32 T cell receptor beta chains share one sample of origin, sequenced in a study of blood T cell repertoires in COVID-19. Here immunoSEQ multiplex PCR was the method, and the copy in TCRdb shows in-frame clones only, minus some. Among 330,000 or so clones, about 90% were seen once, and the ten largest hold about 0.94%. Sequencing input: PBMCs or T cells enriched from blood (not recorded which). These receptors were taken from a woman between 25 and 40 years old who had been exposed to COVID-19.

The CDR3 spells CATGTGTTGELFF. The CDR3 DNA reads TGTGCCACCGGAACAGGGACCACCGGGGAGCTGTTTTTT. The rearrangement joins TRBV7-3 to TRBJ2-2; possible D gene TRBD1, 6 bases. CDR3 length: 13 residues. Germline V gene lookup returns CDR1 SGHTA and CDR2 FQGTGA. Trimming shortened V by 10 bases and J by 4 bases, and 13 bases separated the two germline ends.

As to this clone: The germline gene is not matched at one end of the junction; a read error may be the cause. This sequence joins TRBV7-7 and TRBJ2-2, with 9 bases fitting TRBD1. This CDR3 has 15 amino acids. CDR1 and CDR2 from the germline V gene are SSHAT and FNYEAQ (reference sequence). The CDR3, as DNA: TGTGCTAGCAGCTCCTCCGGGACAGGGACCGGGGAGCTGTTTTTT. Translation gives CASSSSGTGTGELFF.

The chain uses TRBV9 and TRBJ2-6; D perhaps matches TRBD1 (6 bases). CDR1 SGDLS and CDR2 YYNGEE come from the germline V gene. V was trimmed by 1 base and J by 2 bases, leaving 22 bases between them. This CDR3 spans 20 amino acids. The CDR3 protein is CASSVRRFGRGRPGANVLTF. The CDR3 nucleotides are TGTGCCAGCAGCGTAAGGCGGTTTGGCAGGGGACGTCCTGGGGCCAACGTCCTGACTTTC.

The table lists this clone with a count of one. The chain is built from TRBV5-4 and TRBJ2-3; the match to TRBD2 covers 7 bases. Germline CDR1 is SGHNT and CDR2 is YYREEE (reference sequence). The CDR3 is 15 amino acids. V lost 7 bases and J lost 1; bases outside the gene matches: 9. The CDR3 nucleotides are TGTGCCAGCGCCCCTAGCGGATATGGCACAGATACGCAGTATTTT. Translated, it gives CASAPSGYGTDTQYF.

For the CDR3, the DNA is TGTGCCAGTGACTCCGCCGGCAGGGAAGGAAACACCATATATTTT. Translating it yields CASDSAGREGNTIYF. J is TRBJ1-3 and V is TRBV27, with D possibly TRBD1 on 5 matching bases. Germline V lookup: CDR1 MNHEY, CDR2 SMNVEV (reference sequence). The CDR3 loop spans 15 amino acids. Trimming removed 9 bases at V and 4 bases at J, with 19 bases between.

V is TRBV6-5 and J is TRBJ1-2; D uncertain. CDR1 MNHEY and CDR2 SVGAGI come from the germline V gene. This CDR3 region has 14 residues. Trimming stripped 4 bases from V and 6 bases from J, with 15 bases between. CDR3 amino acids: CASSSKGSNHGYTF. CDR3 DNA sequence: TGTGCCAGCAGTTCGAAAGGGAGCAACCATGGCTACACCTTC.

The table lists this clone with a count of one. This chain links TRBV24-1 with TRBJ2-7; perhaps TRBD1 as D (6 bases). CDR1 is KGHDR, CDR2 SFDVKD, per germline. The germline V and J ends were trimmed by 2 bases and 3 bases, with 16 bases remaining between them. The CDR3 has 16 residues. CDR3 residues: CATSDSHGGGFYEQYF. As DNA, the CDR3 is TGTGCCACCAGTGATTCTCATGGGGGCGGGTTCTACGAGCAGTACTTC.

The chain has TRBV7-2 and TRBJ1-1; D is unclear. The length of the CDR3 is 14 residues. V lost 3 bases and J 1 base, leaving 9 bases between the germline ends. The germline CDR1 and CDR2 sequences are SGHTA and FQGNSA. DNA of the CDR3: TGTGCCAGCAGCTTTGTTACAGCGAACACTGAAGCTTTCTTT. Its protein is CASSFVTANTEAFF. Supplemented by reference TRBV7-2 and TRBJ1-1, the full variable domain reads GAGVSQSPSNKVTEKGKDVELRCDPISGHTALYWYRQSLGQGLEFLIYFQGNSAPDKSGLPSDRFSAERTGGSVSTLTIQRTQQEDSAVYLCASSFVTANTEAFFGQGTRLTVV.

With respect to this clone: The same CDR3 arises from other DNA sequences in this sample as well. The rearrangement links TRBV12-3 or TRBV12-4 to TRBJ1-3, with D tentatively TRBD1 (5 bases). V lost 4 bases and J lost 4, with 5 bases in between. The CDR3 loop spans 12 amino acids. CDR3 DNA: TGTGCCAGCAGTTCAGGGGGAAACACCATATATTTT. Translation gives CASSSGGNTIYF.

The chain recombines TRBV7-3 with TRBJ2-1; TRBD1 aligns across 10 bases. The CDR3 sequence is 16 residues long. With 2 bases clipped from V and 6 bases from J, the junction kept 7 bases outside the gene matches. Germline CDR1 SGHTA, CDR2 FQGTGA. CDR3 amino acids: CASSLSGDRGLNEQFF. The CDR3 DNA follows: TGTGCCAGCAGCTTATCGGGTGACAGGGGGCTCAATGAGCAGTTCTTC.

The rearrangement links TRBV27 to TRBJ2-7; TRBD2 matches at 7 bases. J gave up 2 bases and V 3 bases, and 4 bases lay outside the gene matches. Germline V gene sequence: CDR1 MNHEY, CDR2 SMNVEV (reference sequence). CDR3 length equals 14 residues. The CDR3 spells CASSFAGETYEQYF. The CDR3 nucleotides are TGTGCCAGCAGTTTTGCGGGAGAGACCTACGAGCAGTACTTC.

V gene TRBV28 combines with J gene TRBJ1-4; 9 bases agree with TRBD1. With 6 bases clipped from V and 7 bases from J, the junction kept 12 bases outside the gene matches. CDR1 MDHEN and CDR2 SYDVKM come from the germline V gene. CDR3 length: 16 residues. The CDR3 here is CASSDGVGTGREKLFF. The CDR3, as DNA: TGTGCCAGCAGCGACGGGGTGGGGACAGGGCGTGAAAAACTGTTTTTT.

The V gene is TRBV7-2, the J gene TRBJ2-2; 12 nucleotides line up with TRBD2. V dropped 5 bases and J dropped 7; count of bases not matched to a gene: 8. Germline CDR1 reads SGHTA; CDR2 reads FQGNSA. The CDR3 runs to 16 residues. CDR3 DNA: TGTGCCAGCAGCACTAGGACTAGCGGGACCGGCGGGGAGCTGTTTTTT. Encoded protein: CASSTRTSGTGGELFF.

The chain combines TRBV5-1 with TRBJ1-1; D possibly corresponds to TRBD1 (6 bases). The V gene lost 4 bases and the J gene lost 1 base, with 23 bases spanning the gap. The CDR3 is 18 residues long. CDR1 is SGHRS, CDR2 YFSETQ, per germline. Written as DNA, the CDR3 is TGCGCCAGCAGCCCGGACGGACAGCTACTTAACTCGAACACTGAAGCTTTCTTT. This translates into CASSPDGQLLNSNTEAFF.

The J gene is TRBJ2-3, the V gene TRBV9; D may be TRBD2 (5 bases). Germline values: CDR1 SGDLS, CDR2 YYNGEE. This CDR3 contains 16 residues. Deletions cut 0 bases from V and 1 base from J, with 12 bases between. The CDR3 region is CASSVDPSRRTDTQYF. CDR3 coding DNA: TGTGCCAGCAGCGTAGATCCTAGCAGACGCACAGATACGCAGTATTTT.

This clone was seen a few times. V and J are TRBV11-2 and TRBJ1-1; 9 bases match TRBD1. Germline CDR1 SGHAT, CDR2 FQNNGV. The ends lost 5 bases at V and 0 bases at J; junction bases unmatched: 10. The CDR3 contains 17 residues. CDR3 region: CASSPSSGTGLNTEAFF. The DNA of the CDR3 is TGTGCCAGCAGCCCCTCATCAGGGACAGGGTTGAACACTGAAGCTTTCTTT.

This chain connects TRBV28 to TRBJ2-6; 7 bases line up with TRBD1. The CDR3 spans 16 residues. Losses at the gene ends were 4 bases for V and 3 bases for J; bases not matched to a gene: 6. Germline lookup yields CDR1 MDHEN and CDR2 SYDVKM. The DNA for the CDR3 is TGTGCCAGCAGTTCCGAGGGGGCGCTTGGGGCCAACGTCCTGACTTTC. Its protein is CASSSEGALGANVLTF.

V is TRBV13 and J is TRBJ2-1; D unclear. Germline V gene sequence: CDR1 PRHDT, CDR2 FYEKMQ (reference sequence). This CDR3 spans 15 amino acids. Trimming pared 5 bases from V and 0 bases from J, leaving 11 bases between. The CDR3 DNA reads TGTGCCAGCAGCCCCCGAAAGAGCTCCTACAATGAGCAGTTCTTC. Residues: CASSPRKSSYNEQFF.

This clone was picked up a small number of times. The chain has TRBV14 and TRBJ1-2; D perhaps matches TRBD1 (6 bases). The CDR3 consists of 15 residues. V lost 3 bases and J 7 bases, leaving 18 bases between the germline ends. Germline V gene sequence: CDR1 SGHDN, CDR2 FVKESK. The CDR3 sequence: CASSQGAKPSRGYTF. The CDR3 region has the DNA TGTGCCAGCAGCCAGGGGGCTAAGCCGTCGCGTGGCTACACCTTC.

V and J are TRBV28 and TRBJ2-1; 7 bases match TRBD1. Trimming at V came to 8 bases and at J to 0 bases, leaving 4 bases not matched to a gene. Germline assignment: CDR1 MDHEN and CDR2 SYDVKM. The CDR3 totals 14 residues. CDR3 amino acids: CASRPGGSYNEQFF. The CDR3 DNA reads as TGTGCCAGCCGGCCAGGGGGCTCCTACAATGAGCAGTTCTTC.

The rearrangement joins TRBV23-1 to TRBJ1-5; D call uncertain. TRBV23-1 is placed among ORFs of uncertain function. CDR3 length: 14 residues. Between the trimmed V and J ends, which lost 6 bases and 2 bases, there was a span of 11 bases. This chain's CDR3 is CASSGETGNQPQHF. In nucleotides, the CDR3 is TGCGCCAGCAGCGGGGAAACCGGCAATCAGCCCCAGCATTTT.

The rearrangement uses TRBV20-1 and TRBJ2-7; 8 bases align to TRBD2. The V segment lost 3 bases and the J segment 6 bases; nucleotides outside the gene matches: 4. This CDR3 spans 12 amino acids. Germline CDR1 DFQATT, CDR2 SNEGSKA (reference sequence). This chain's CDR3 is CSASGLAGEQYF. The DNA for the CDR3 is TGCAGTGCTAGTGGGCTAGCGGGCGAGCAGTACTTC.

This clone was found once. The chain is built from TRBV9 and TRBJ2-7; tentative D call: TRBD1 (6 bases). From germline, CDR1 is SGDLS and CDR2 YYNGEE. With 0 bases removed from V and 2 bases from J, the gap between germline ends came to 15 bases. CDR3 size: 16 residues. This CDR3 is CASSVDGGSGTYEQYF. For the CDR3, the DNA is TGTGCCAGCAGCGTAGATGGGGGCTCCGGGACCTACGAGCAGTACTTC.

As regards this clone: This CDR3 is also generated by other DNA sequences in the sample. In DNA, the CDR3 is TGTGCCAGCAGTTTGGGAGGGGGCTCCTACGAGCAGTACTTC. Encoded protein: CASSLGGGSYEQYF. The V gene is TRBV7-6, the J gene TRBJ2-7, with D perhaps matching TRBD2 (7 bases). CDR3 length: 14 amino acids. V gave up 6 bases and J gave up 0 bases, with 12 bases separating them. Germline assignment: CDR1 SGHVS and CDR2 FNYEAQ.

This clone was seen a single time. The chain combines TRBV6-7 with TRBJ1-4, with a weak D call TRBD1 (5 bases). TRBV6-7 is noted as an ORF with a role that remains uncertain. This CDR3 contains 16 residues. The V end lost 1 base, the J end lost 8 bases, and 17 bases lay between the germline ends. This chain's CDR3 is CASSYWRGRREEKLFF. CDR3 sequence (DNA): TGTGCCAGCAGTTACTGGAGGGGTCGGAGAGAGGAAAAACTGTTTTTT.

The chain recombines TRBV19 with TRBJ2-7, with TRBD2 matching 15 bases. Germline CDR1 is LNHDA and CDR2 is SQIVND (reference sequence). This CDR3 region has 17 residues. V shed 7 bases and J 3 bases; nucleotides not matched to a gene: 10. The DNA of the CDR3 is TGTGCCAGTACCCTAAGGGGACTAGCGGGAGGAGTCTACGAGCAGTACTTC. As protein: CASTLRGLAGGVYEQYF.

The chain employs TRBV7-8 and TRBJ2-7; perhaps TRBD1 as D (6 bases). V was shortened by 2 bases and J by 2 bases, with 13 bases between the two germline ends. The CDR3 totals 15 residues. Germline CDR1 SGHVS, CDR2 FQNEAQ. The CDR3 spells CASSLRSGAPYEQYF. DNA for the CDR3: TGTGCCAGCAGCTTAAGGTCAGGGGCCCCCTACGAGCAGTACTTC.

This chain links TRBV11-3 with TRBJ2-2; no reliable D call. V shed 4 bases and J shed 4 bases, with 16 bases lying between them. There are 16 residues in the CDR3. Germline assignment: CDR1 SGHNT and CDR2 YENEEA. The CDR3 bases are TGTGCCAGCAGCTATGTCAGCTCTACTACCACCGGGGAGCTGTTTTTT. Translated, it gives CASSYVSSTTTGELFF.

The rearrangement uses TRBV18 and TRBJ2-3; 9 nucleotides agree with TRBD2. J lost 0 bases, V lost 4 bases, and 2 bases had no gene match. CDR3 size: 15 residues. The germline V gene has CDR1 KGHSH and CDR2 LQKENI. The CDR3 DNA reads TGTGCCAGCTCACTCGGGACTAGCAGCACAGATACGCAGTATTTT. Translating it yields CASSLGTSSTDTQYF.

V usage is TRBV7-9 and J usage is TRBJ1-2; 9 bases map to TRBD1. Trimming removed 5 bases from V and 7 bases from J; junction bases left unmatched: 8. From germline, CDR1 is SEHNR and CDR2 FQNEAQ (reference sequence). The CDR3 spans 14 residues. The CDR3 region is CASSVTGGETGYTF. CDR3 sequence (DNA): TGTGCCAGCAGCGTGACAGGGGGGGAAACTGGCTACACCTTC.

The V call is TRBV5-1, the J call TRBJ1-1, with 10 bases aligning to TRBD1. Germline V gives CDR1 SGHRS, CDR2 YFSETQ. The CDR3 contains 14 residues. Unmatched junction bases numbered 4, after V lost 7 bases and J lost 1 base. In DNA form, the CDR3 reads TGCGCCAGCGGGGACAGGGGCCGGAACACTGAAGCTTTCTTT. Protein sequence: CASGDRGRNTEAFF.

The chain recombines TRBV9 with TRBJ2-7; D possibly corresponds to TRBD1 (6 bases). CDR1 and CDR2 from the germline V gene are SGDLS and YYNGEE. V was pared by 4 bases and J by 3 bases, with 17 bases between. The CDR3 runs to 15 residues. CDR3 nucleotide sequence: TGTGCCAGCAGCCCACGGACAGCACACTACTACGAGCAGTACTTC. Amino acids: CASSPRTAHYYEQYF.